This T cell receptor beta chain was sequenced during a study of T cell responses to AZD1222 COVID-19 vaccine. Overall study results and limits: Most donors were white British and more were female, and clonal diversity was possibly underestimated. With two AZD1222 doses given, Spike-specific TCR breadth and depth both rose. Repertoires were obtained only post-peak T cell response.

A remark on this clone: Its specificity is unknown.

V lost 2 bases to trimming and J lost 4 bases, with 9 bases between them. The CDR3 is made up of 15 amino acids. Germline V gives CDR1 LGHDT, CDR2 YNNKEL (reference sequence). Clones were sequenced by immunoSEQ multiplex PCR, and TCRdb holds only the in-frame ones, with some missing. The sample has fewer than 200,000 clones, about 92% seen once. This TCR was recovered from an adult in good health. The input for sequencing was peripheral blood, taken on day 0 of AZD1222 vaccination. The chain combines TRBV3-1 (or the pseudogene TRBV3-2) with TRBJ1-6; the D is unclear. The CDR3 DNA reads TGTGCCAGCAGCCAAACGGGAGGGTATAATTCACCCCTCCACTTT. It yields the protein CASSQTGGYNSPLHF.